Listed below are T cell receptor beta chains from one sample, sequenced in a study of T cell responses to AZD1222 COVID-19 vaccine. This table comes from immunoSEQ multiplex PCR, and its TCRdb copy is limited to in-frame clones, with some not included. The sample holds some 120,000 clones, about 90% seen once. The sample here was peripheral blood, taken on day 0 of AZD1222 vaccination. The receptors come from an adult in good health. Both conserved end residues are part of each CDR3. D genes are given only for firm matches. Clone size appears in some rows only: once, few, many, or a class for an expanded clone.

clone_size,j_call,v_call,d_call,cdr3_nt,cdr3_aa
once,TRBJ2-6,TRBV7-2,NA,TGTGCCAGCAGCTTAGGGCAGCTCTCTGGGGCCAACGTCCTGACTTTC,CASSLGQLSGANVLTF
NA,TRBJ1-4,TRBV9,NA,TGTGCCAGCAGCTCCCACCCTAGGAATGAAAAACTGTTTTTT,CASSSHPRNEKLFF
NA,TRBJ2-2,TRBV19,NA,TGTGCCAGTAGCCAGGGCCTCCTCGGGGAGCTGTTTTTT,CASSQGLLGELFF
NA,TRBJ1-1,TRBV3-1/TRBV3-2,NA,TGTGCCAGCAGCCAAGTGACGACGAGACAAGCTTTCTTT,CASSQVTTRQAFF
NA,TRBJ2-3,TRBV9,TRBD2,TGTGCCAGCAGCGCTAGCGGGAGGGAGGATACGCAGTATTTT,CASSASGREDTQYF
NA,TRBJ2-1,TRBV5-6,TRBD2,TGTGCCAGCAGCCCTCGGGGCGGGCGGGGGGCGTTTTACAATGAGCAGTTCTTC,CASSPRGGRGAFYNEQFF
NA,TRBJ2-7,TRBV11-3,NA,TGTGCCAGCAGCCCTAGGGGGACTATGGATTACGAGCAGTACTTC,CASSPRGTMDYEQYF
NA,TRBJ2-7,TRBV11-3,TRBD2,TGTGCCAGCAGCTTCGTAGCGGGGGGCTACGAGCAGTACTTC,CASSFVAGGYEQYF
NA,TRBJ2-7,TRBV19,TRBD2,TGTGCCAGTAGTATGTCGGCAGGGCGGGGGTACGAGCAGTACTTC,CASSMSAGRGYEQYF
NA,TRBJ2-7,TRBV10-1,NA,TGCGCCAGCAGGGAGGGGGAAACGGCCTACGAGCAGTACTTC,CASREGETAYEQYF
once,TRBJ1-2,TRBV6-5,TRBD1,TGTGCCAGCAGACAGGGGGCGCTGGAAGGCTACACCTTC,CASRQGALEGYTF
once,TRBJ2-7,TRBV15,NA,TGTGCCACCAGCAGAGATAGGAGGTCCCACGAGCAGTACTTC,CATSRDRRSHEQYF
NA,TRBJ1-2,TRBV9,TRBD1,TGTGCCAGCAGCTCCCGGGACAGGGTGGAGAAGGATGGCTACACCTTC,CASSSRDRVEKDGYTF
NA,TRBJ2-5,TRBV6-2/TRBV6-3,TRBD2,TGTGCCAGCAGTGAGGGGACTAGAGTCGAAGAGACCCAGTACTTC,CASSEGTRVEETQYF
NA,TRBJ2-4,TRBV4-3,NA,TGCGCCAGCAGCCAAGAACCCCCCCGTAGCGGAGGAATTAAAAACATTCAGTACTTC,CASSQEPPRSGGIKNIQYF
NA,TRBJ1-1,TRBV30,TRBD1,TGTGCCTGGAGTGTACTGGCAGGGGGCACTGAAGCTTTCTTT,CAWSVLAGGTEAFF
NA,TRBJ2-2,TRBV9,TRBD1,TGTGCCAGCAGTGCCACAGGGGAAACCGGGGAGCTGTTTTTT,CASSATGETGELFF
NA,TRBJ2-7,TRBV7-8,NA,TGTGCCAGCAGCTTCCTGACTACCAGCCCAAGCTCCTACGAGCAGTACTTC,CASSFLTTSPSSYEQYF
NA,TRBJ1-5,TRBV19,NA,TGTGCCAGTAGTCCGCGAGAGGGCAGCAATCAGCCCCAGCATTTT,CASSPREGSNQPQHF
NA,TRBJ1-5,TRBV2,TRBD1,TGTGCCAGCATACTCGACAGGGATCAGCCCCAGCATTTT,CASILDRDQPQHF
NA,TRBJ2-7,TRBV12-3/TRBV12-4,NA,TGTGCCAACCCGGGAGTTGGTTACGAGCAGTACTTC,CANPGVGYEQYF
NA,TRBJ1-5,TRBV7-2,NA,TGTGCCAGCAGCCTAAAGGGAGGGGTGAGCAGTCAGCCCCAGCATTTT,CASSLKGGVSSQPQHF
NA,TRBJ2-1,TRBV28,TRBD2,TGTGCCAGCAGTTCCATAGCCCTGGCTAGCGGGTTACATGAGCAGTTCTTC,CASSSIALASGLHEQFF
NA,TRBJ1-1,TRBV7-9,NA,TGTGCCAGCAGCGCACCGGGACACCGGAACACTGAAGCTTTCTTT,CASSAPGHRNTEAFF
once,TRBJ1-4,TRBV5-4,NA,TGTGCCAGCAGCTCCGGGACTTGGAATGAAAAACTGTTTTTT,CASSSGTWNEKLFF
few,TRBJ1-4,TRBV5-5,NA,TGTGCCAGCAGCTCCCGACAGAAAGGGGTGTACAATGAAAAACTGTTTTTT,CASSSRQKGVYNEKLFF
NA,TRBJ1-3,TRBV6-1,NA,TGTGCCAGCAGTGAAAAGCCAGGTGTTTCTGGAAACACCATATATTTT,CASSEKPGVSGNTIYF
NA,TRBJ2-2,TRBV2,NA,TGTGCCAGCAGTTTCACCGGCACCGGGGAGCTGTTTTTT,CASSFTGTGELFF
NA,TRBJ2-7,TRBV24-1,TRBD1,TGTGCCACCAGTGAGGCAGGGGGCTCCTACGAGCAGTACTTC,CATSEAGGSYEQYF
NA,TRBJ2-5,TRBV4-1,TRBD2,TGCGCCAGCAGCCAAGTTAGCGGGAGGTTCCAAGAGACCCAGTACTTC,CASSQVSGRFQETQYF
NA,TRBJ2-3,TRBV5-1,NA,TGCGCCAGCAGCTCGACAGACTTAGCAGATACGCAGTATTTT,CASSSTDLADTQYF
NA,TRBJ2-2,TRBV15,TRBD2,TGTGCCACCAGCAGAGACGGCGGGGGTGGCGGGGAGCTGTTTTTT,CATSRDGGGGGELFF
NA,TRBJ1-1,TRBV30,NA,TGTGCCTGGGACAGAGTCAACACTGAAGCTTTCTTT,CAWDRVNTEAFF
NA,TRBJ2-1,TRBV6-1,NA,TGTGCCAGCAGTGATGACAGACTCTCCTACAATGAGCAGTTCTTC,CASSDDRLSYNEQFF